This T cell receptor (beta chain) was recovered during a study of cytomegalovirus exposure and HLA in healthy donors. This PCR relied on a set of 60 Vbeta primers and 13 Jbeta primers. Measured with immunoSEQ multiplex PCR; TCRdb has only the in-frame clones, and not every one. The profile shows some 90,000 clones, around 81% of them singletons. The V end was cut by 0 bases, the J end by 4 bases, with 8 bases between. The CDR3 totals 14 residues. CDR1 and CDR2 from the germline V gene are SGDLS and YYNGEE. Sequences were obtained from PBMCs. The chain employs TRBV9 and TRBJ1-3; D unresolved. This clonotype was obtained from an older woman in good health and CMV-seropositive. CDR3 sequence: CASSVVADGNTIYF. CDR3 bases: TGTGCCAGCAGCGTAGTAGCAGACGGAAACACCATATATTTT.